Listed here are 18 T cell receptor beta chains from one sample, sequenced in a study of spatial heterogeneity in lung cancer. TCRdb passed the 5' RACE reads through MiXCR, listing each CDR3 protein once. The table lists roughly 21,000 distinct CDR3 sequences, about 3% of them singletons. Documented time point: sample taken at primary tumor resection. Unsorted whole RNA samples from tumor, nontumor lung or frozen PBMC were sequenced. The sample in question was PBMCs, obtained at surgery. The receptors originated from a female donor with early-stage non-small cell lung cancer.

In its sample, this clonotype was seen many times. The chain links TRBV20-1 to TRBJ2-7; 9 positions agree with TRBD1. This CDR3 region has 14 residues. With V trimmed by 5 bases and J by 4 bases, 9 bases remained unmatched. Germline V gene data show CDR1 as DFQATT and CDR2 as SNEGSKA (reference sequence). The CDR3 nucleotides are TGCAGTGCTTTTCGGGACAGGGTTGTATACGAGCAGTACTTC. Protein sequence: CSAFRDRVVYEQYF.

This clonotype was counted ten times or more. The chain employs TRBV11-3 and TRBJ2-3, with 9 bases fitting TRBD1. Germline V gene data show CDR1 as SGHNT and CDR2 as YENEEA. The CDR3 contains 15 residues. V lost 2 bases to trimming and J lost 3 bases; unmatched junction nucleotides: 3. The DNA of the CDR3 is TGTGCCAGCAGCTTAACAGGGGGCGCAACAGATACGCAGTATTTT. The encoded protein is CASSLTGGATDTQYF.

This clonotype was recorded at least ten times. The chain joins TRBV6-4 to TRBJ1-1; possible D gene TRBD1, 6 bases. Per the germline V gene, CDR1 is MRHNA and CDR2 is SNTAGT. CDR3 length: 13 amino acids. V dropped 6 bases and J dropped 1 base, with 9 bases sitting between them. CDR3 in DNA: TGTGCCAGCAGGAACAGGGAGAACACTGAAGCTTTCTTT. As protein: CASRNRENTEAFF.

This clonotype came up many times. This sequence joins TRBV5-1 and TRBJ2-5; 8 bases are a match to TRBD1. V gave up 3 bases and J gave up 4 bases; unmatched junction bases: 8. Looked up from germline, CDR1 is SGHRS and CDR2 is YFSETQ. This CDR3 has 15 residues. The CDR3 DNA is TGCGCCAGCAGCTCGGACAGGGCTGCGGGAGAGACCCAGTACTTC. Protein product: CASSSDRAAGETQYF.

By its share, this clonotype is medium-sized (0.01 to 0.1%). The J gene is TRBJ1-2, the V gene TRBV24-1; D gene ambiguous. The CDR3 runs to 14 residues. The germline CDR1 and CDR2 sequences are KGHDR and SFDVKD. Trimming removed 3 bases at V and 5 bases at J, with 12 bases between. CDR3: CATSDPGRAYGYTF. The CDR3 region has the DNA TGTGCCACCAGTGATCCTGGAAGGGCGTATGGCTACACCTTC.

This clonotype was counted at least ten times. DNA for the CDR3: TGTGCCAGCAGCGTAGACGTCCGGGATACGCAGTATTTT. Encoded protein: CASSVDVRDTQYF. The chain is built from TRBV9 and TRBJ2-3, with D unclear. The CDR3 consists of 13 residues. Germline loops: CDR1 SGDLS, CDR2 YYNGEE. Trimming removed 0 bases from V and 6 bases from J, with 8 bases in between.

This clonotype was seen more than once but under ten times. V usage is TRBV7-9 and J usage is TRBJ2-2, with D possibly being TRBD2 (5 bases). V lost 6 bases, J lost 9 bases, and 17 bases lay in between. This CDR3 region has 14 residues. Germline V CDR1 and CDR2: SEHNR, FQNEAQ (reference sequence). The CDR3 DNA sequence: TGTGCCAGCAGGGTCGCCGGGAAAGGTCGGGAGCTGTTTTTT. The encoded protein is CASRVAGKGRELFF.

This clonotype was picked up many times. The chain uses TRBV11-1 and TRBJ2-7; 8 nucleotides agree with TRBD1. Germline assignment: CDR1 SGHAT and CDR2 FQDESV (reference sequence). Losses at the gene ends were 5 bases for V and 6 bases for J; bases not matched to a gene: 12. The CDR3 covers 15 residues. Written as DNA, the CDR3 is TGTGCCAGCAGCCCAGGGGGCGTCGTCGGCAGCGAGCAGTACTTC. This gives the protein CASSPGGVVGSEQYF.

Many counts were recorded for this clonotype. The V and J genes are TRBV20-1 and TRBJ2-2; TRBD2 agrees at 13 bases. Germline lookup yields CDR1 DFQATT and CDR2 SNEGSKA (reference sequence). V lost 3 bases and J lost 6; bases outside the gene matches: 4. This CDR3 is built from 15 residues. The CDR3 loop reads CSASPGLAGPGELFF. The CDR3 DNA reads as TGCAGTGCTAGCCCGGGACTAGCGGGACCCGGGGAGCTGTTTTTT.

In this sample, this clonotype turned up many times. This chain joins TRBV6-2 or TRBV6-3 and TRBJ2-7; TRBD2 matches at 8 bases. The trim removed 2 bases at V and 0 bases at J, leaving 9 bases unmatched. CDR1 MNHEY and CDR2 SVGEGT come from the germline V gene. The length of the CDR3 is 17 residues. CDR3 nucleotide sequence: TGTGCCAGCAGTTACAAACCCTGGCGGGAGGACTCCTACGAGCAGTACTTC. This gives the protein CASSYKPWREDSYEQYF.

This clonotype was seen many times. This rearrangement joins TRBV28 to TRBJ2-1; no firm D call. The CDR3 is 13 residues long. The germline V gene encodes CDR1 MDHEN and CDR2 SYDVKM. V was clipped by 5 bases and J by 6 bases, with 11 bases between them. The CDR3: CASSLSGSNEQFF. CDR3 coding DNA: TGTGCCAGCAGTCTATCTGGAAGCAATGAGCAGTTCTTC.

The gene calls are TRBV7-9 and TRBJ2-7, with 9 bases aligning to TRBD2. Trimming at V came to 0 bases and at J to 3 bases, leaving 6 bases not matched to a gene. Germline loops: CDR1 SEHNR, CDR2 FQNEAQ (reference sequence). This CDR3 contains 16 residues. The CDR3 sequence: CASSLAASGRFYEQYF. The CDR3, as DNA: TGTGCCAGCAGCTTAGCCGCAAGCGGGAGGTTCTACGAGCAGTACTTC.

This clonotype appeared many times. The chain employs TRBV7-6 and TRBJ1-5, with 8 bases fitting TRBD1. The germline V gene encodes CDR1 SGHVS and CDR2 FNYEAQ. CDR3 length: 16 amino acids. Unmatched junction bases numbered 6, after V lost 0 bases and J lost 5 bases. CDR3 nucleotide sequence: TGTGCCAGCAGCTTAGCGGCTGACAGGGGATATCAGCCCCAGCATTTT. The encoded protein is CASSLAADRGYQPQHF.

This clonotype was observed a handful of times. The rearrangement uses TRBV2 and TRBJ2-1; possibly TRBD1 for D (5 bases). Germline V gives CDR1 SNHLY, CDR2 FYNNEI. The CDR3 sequence is 17 residues long. V was cut by 1 base and J by 2 bases, with 15 bases left in between. CDR3 sequence reads: CASSEEVLYRPYNEQFF. In DNA, the CDR3 is TGTGCCAGCAGTGAAGAGGTGCTATACAGGCCCTACAATGAGCAGTTCTTC.

This clonotype was detected ten times or more. The chain couples TRBV4-1 to TRBJ2-1, with 12 bases identical to TRBD2. Germline loops: CDR1 MGHRA, CDR2 YSYEKL. The CDR3 length is 18 residues. V shed 5 bases and J 6 bases; nucleotides not matched to a gene: 14. This CDR3 is CASSLLPASGRALNEQFF. CDR3 nucleotide sequence: TGCGCCAGCAGCTTACTCCCGGCTAGCGGGAGGGCCCTCAATGAGCAGTTCTTC.

This clonotype is categorized as medium-sized (0.01 to 0.1%). The V call is TRBV11-2, the J call TRBJ2-3; 12 bases are a match to TRBD2. The CDR3 extends over 16 amino acids. Trimming at V came to 4 bases and at J to 5 bases, leaving 7 bases not matched to a gene. Germline V gene sequence: CDR1 SGHAT, CDR2 FQNNGV. CDR3 amino acids: CASSSRLAGAGDTQYF. CDR3 DNA sequence: TGTGCCAGCAGCTCACGACTAGCGGGAGCGGGAGATACGCAGTATTTT.

This clonotype was counted ten times or more. J is TRBJ2-1 and V is TRBV20-1; D is unresolved. V lost 3 bases to trimming and J lost 3 bases, with 9 bases between them. Per germline, CDR1 DFQATT and CDR2 SNEGSKA (reference sequence). The CDR3 extends over 13 amino acids. As DNA, the CDR3 is TGCAGTGCTAGCTGGCCAAACTACAATGAGCAGTTCTTC. As protein: CSASWPNYNEQFF.

DNA for the CDR3: TGCGCCAGCAGCTTGGCCTGGGGGGACCCTTACAATGAGCAGTTCTTC. This codes for CASSLAWGDPYNEQFF. This rearrangement joins TRBV5-1 to TRBJ2-1, with D possibly TRBD2 on 6 matching bases. The germline gives CDR1 SGHRS, CDR2 YFSETQ. The V end lost 0 bases, the J end lost 4 bases, and 14 bases lay between the germline ends. This CDR3 region has 16 residues. The entire variable domain, with the rest obtained from reference TRBV5-1 and TRBJ2-1, is as follows: KAGVTQTPRYLIKTRGQQVTLSCSPISGHRSVSWYQQTPGQGLQFLFEYFSETQRNKGNFPGRFSGRQFSNSRSEMNVSTLELGDSALYLCASSLAWGDPYNEQFFGPGTRLTVL.